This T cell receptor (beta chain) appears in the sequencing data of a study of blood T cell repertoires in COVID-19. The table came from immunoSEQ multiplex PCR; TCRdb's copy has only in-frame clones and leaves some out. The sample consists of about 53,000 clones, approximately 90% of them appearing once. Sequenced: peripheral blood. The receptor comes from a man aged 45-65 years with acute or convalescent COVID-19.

The CDR3 coding sequence is TGTGCCAGCAGCTTCGTAGAAACCGGGGAGCTGTTTTTT. Residues: CASSFVETGELFF. V gene TRBV7-6 combines with J gene TRBJ2-2; D is unclear. Trimming removed 3 bases from V and 5 bases from J, with 7 bases in between. The CDR3 covers 13 residues. Per germline, CDR1 SGHVS and CDR2 FNYEAQ.